This T cell receptor beta chain was observed in a study of CD4 and CD8 cells across lung adenocarcinoma regions. From the PCR reads, TCRdb called clonotypes with MiXCR, one entry per CDR3 protein. Here the sample spans about 20,000 distinct CDR3 sequences, roughly 56% being singletons. The sample taken for sequencing was CD8+ T cells from the center of a lung tumor. The source of this sequence is a female donor with lung adenocarcinoma. The CD4 and CD8 labels of this study may be unreliable.

The CDR3 loop is CASSRLRLNYGYTF. CDR3 bases: TGTGCCAGCAGCCGGCTGAGACTGAACTATGGCTACACCTTC. The chain uses TRBV6-1 and TRBJ1-2; no clear D. Germline V gene lookup returns CDR1 MNHNS and CDR2 SASEGT. CDR3 size: 14 residues. With 6 bases removed from V and 2 bases from J, the gap between germline ends came to 13 bases.